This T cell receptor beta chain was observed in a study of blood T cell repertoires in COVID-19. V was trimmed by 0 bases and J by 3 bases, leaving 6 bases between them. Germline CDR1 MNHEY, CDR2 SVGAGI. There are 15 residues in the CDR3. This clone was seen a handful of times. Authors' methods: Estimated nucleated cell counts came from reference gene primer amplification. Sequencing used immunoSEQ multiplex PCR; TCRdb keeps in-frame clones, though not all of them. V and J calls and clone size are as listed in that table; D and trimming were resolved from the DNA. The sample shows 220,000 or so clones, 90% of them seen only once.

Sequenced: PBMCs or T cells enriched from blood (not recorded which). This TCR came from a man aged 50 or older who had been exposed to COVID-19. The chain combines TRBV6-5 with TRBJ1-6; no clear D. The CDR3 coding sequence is TGTGCCAGCAGTTACTCGAGACTCTATAATTCACCCCTCCACTTT. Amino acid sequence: CASSYSRLYNSPLHF.